Sequencing of this T cell receptor beta chain was carried out in a study of blood T cells in healthy people across ages (dated by TCRdb to the mid-2010s). Regarding the research as a whole: In model experiments, roughly one uniquely barcoded TCR beta cDNA molecule per two T cells was captured by template switching. Age-related changes in TCR beta repertoire diversity were measured in the study by deep sequencing normalized with unique cDNA molecular identifiers. The donors were split into four age groups: young (average 16 years), middle-aged (over 35), aged (more than 60) and long-lived (about 74). To avoid experimental bias, donors of different ages were randomly spread across the sequencing lanes. Two additional independent replicas of 1 million unique cDNA reads from the same blood draw were analyzed for two donors (one aged 18 to 30 and one aged 80 or older).

Receptor libraries were prepared by 5' RACE. Sequencing relied on an Illumina HiSeq 2500. The second PCR ran for about 7 to 11 cycles and used a J-beta primer mix along with a sample-barcoded 5' primer. Each TCR beta cDNA molecule received a unique molecular identifier from a template-switch 5' adaptor carrying 12 random nucleotides. Each sample yielded at least 2.5 million CDR3-containing paired-end reads. First-strand cDNA was synthesized from all RNA with the Mint cDNA synthesis kit, primed by a TRBC-specific oligonucleotide. Following uracil-DNA glycosylase treatment, all cDNA underwent a first 18-cycle PCR with the universal primers M1SS and BC2_uni_R. The authors' analysis ran thus. Each sample was normalized by randomly selecting 1 million high-quality reads, each carrying a distinct molecular identifier. Reads sharing molecular identifiers were discarded rather than binned into consensus sequences. MiTCR, set to a Q25 quality threshold and the strictest error-elimination algorithm, was used for CDR3 identification, clonotype clustering and error correction. A nonparametric unseen species model with Euler transformation was used to estimate lower-bound total TCR beta diversity. The public sequencing data were trimmed at Q25 with fastp and processed into clonotypes with MiXCR by TCRdb, which kept only in-frame beta chains. Rows are unified per CDR3 protein, each entry keeping the most common DNA and genes. In this record, the V and J calls reflect TCRdb's handling and not the investigators' own analysis. The table for this sample lists some 900,000 distinct CDR3 sequences; under 50% of them were counted only once. The top ten clones comprise roughly 13% of the sample.

The approximately 39 donors, aged about 6 to 95 years, were systemically healthy Caucasian individuals from Russia. Each donor gave 8 to 10 milliliters of peripheral blood, drawn into EDTA-treated Vacutainer tubes. PBMCs were isolated by Ficoll-Paque density-gradient centrifugation, with at least 7 million obtained per sample. Trizol reagent was used to extract total RNA from PBMCs, with at least 5 micrograms per sample. Naive CD45RAhigh/CD27high T cell percentages were measured by flow cytometry on a PBMC aliquot from every donor. As concerns this clonotype: Its antigen is still unknown. One base away there is no much larger clone; base qualities are not given.

Broader findings and caveats from the paper: Conclusive comparison of naive and antigen-experienced compartments was prevented by the profiling of bulk unsorted PBMCs. Observed TCR beta diversity per million T cells fell roughly linearly with age, and a significant reduction was already apparent by age around 40. Donor CMV infection status was unknown, potentially confounding age-related changes in expanded clonotypes. Observed TCR beta diversity correlated strongly with the percentage of naive T cells measured by flow cytometry. Compared with the aged group, the long-lived group had more naive CD4+ T cells, fewer expanded clones and increased TCR diversity, suggesting age selection. Estimates of total diversity based on one million sequenced T cells were considered lower bounds and underestimates.

From a lookup of the germline V gene (reference sequence), CDR1 and CDR2 are DFQATT and SNEGSKA. Including cysteine and phenylalanine, the CDR3 has 13 amino acids. Only the CDR3 region is kept as DNA, spanning 39 bases read in frame from base 1. The source is a man aged 25 to 45 in good health. The V gene is TRBV20-1 and the J gene is TRBJ2-5; perhaps TRBD1 is the D gene, with 5 bases matching. Sequenced: blood. The DNA reads TGCCGCCAAACCCCTCAGGGTTCCATAGAAAAGTACTTC. This yields the protein CRQTPQGSIEKYF.